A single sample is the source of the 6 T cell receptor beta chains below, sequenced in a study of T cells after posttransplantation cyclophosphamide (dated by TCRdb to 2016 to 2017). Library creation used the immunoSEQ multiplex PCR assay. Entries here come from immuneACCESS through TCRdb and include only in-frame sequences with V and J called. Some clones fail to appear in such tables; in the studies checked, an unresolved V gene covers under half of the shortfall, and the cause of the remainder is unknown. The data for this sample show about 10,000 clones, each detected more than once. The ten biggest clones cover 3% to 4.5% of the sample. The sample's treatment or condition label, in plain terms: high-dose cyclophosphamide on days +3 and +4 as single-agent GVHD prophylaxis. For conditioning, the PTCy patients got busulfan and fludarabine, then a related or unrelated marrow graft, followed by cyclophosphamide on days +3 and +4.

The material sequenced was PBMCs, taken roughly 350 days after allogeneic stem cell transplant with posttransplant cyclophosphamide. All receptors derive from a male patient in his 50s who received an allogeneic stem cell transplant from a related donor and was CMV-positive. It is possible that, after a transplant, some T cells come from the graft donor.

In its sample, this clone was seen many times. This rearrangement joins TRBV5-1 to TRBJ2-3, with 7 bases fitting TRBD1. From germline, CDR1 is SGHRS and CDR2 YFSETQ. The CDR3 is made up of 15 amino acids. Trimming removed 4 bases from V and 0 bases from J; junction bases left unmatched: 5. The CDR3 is CASSGTALSTDTQYF. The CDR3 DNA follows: TGCGCCAGCAGCGGGACAGCCCTTAGCACAGATACGCAGTATTTT.

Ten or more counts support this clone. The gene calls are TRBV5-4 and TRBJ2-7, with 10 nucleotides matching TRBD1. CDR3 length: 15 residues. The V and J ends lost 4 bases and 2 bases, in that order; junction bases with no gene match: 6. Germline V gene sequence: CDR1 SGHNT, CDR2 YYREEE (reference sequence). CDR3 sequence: CASSPGQGIPYEQYF. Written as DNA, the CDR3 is TGTGCCAGCAGCCCGGGACAGGGGATCCCCTACGAGCAGTACTTC.

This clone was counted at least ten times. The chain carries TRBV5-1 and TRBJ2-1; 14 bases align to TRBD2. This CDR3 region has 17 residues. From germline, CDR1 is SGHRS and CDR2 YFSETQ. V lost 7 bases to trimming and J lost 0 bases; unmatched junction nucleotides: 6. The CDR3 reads CASLLGTSGSSYNEQFF. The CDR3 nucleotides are TGCGCCAGCCTACTTGGGACTAGCGGGAGCTCCTACAATGAGCAGTTCTTC.

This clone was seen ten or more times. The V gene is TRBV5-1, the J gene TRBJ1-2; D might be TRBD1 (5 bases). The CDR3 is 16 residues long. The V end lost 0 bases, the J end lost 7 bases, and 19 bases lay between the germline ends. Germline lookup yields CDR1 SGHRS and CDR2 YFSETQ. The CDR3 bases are TGCGCCAGCAGCTTGGTCGGCGTAGCAGGGTCAGGTGGCTACACCTTC. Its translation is CASSLVGVAGSGGYTF.

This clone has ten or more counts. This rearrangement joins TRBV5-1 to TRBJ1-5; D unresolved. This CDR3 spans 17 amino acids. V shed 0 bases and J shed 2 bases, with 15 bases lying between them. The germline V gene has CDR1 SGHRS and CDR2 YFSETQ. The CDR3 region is CASSLAPSLGGNQPQHF. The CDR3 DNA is TGCGCCAGCAGCTTGGCCCCCTCGCTGGGAGGCAATCAGCCCCAGCATTTT.

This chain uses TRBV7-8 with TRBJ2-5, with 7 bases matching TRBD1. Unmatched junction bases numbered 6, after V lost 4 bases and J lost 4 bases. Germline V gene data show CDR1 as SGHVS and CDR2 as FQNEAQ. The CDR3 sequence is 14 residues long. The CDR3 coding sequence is TGTGCCAGCAGCTCGGGACAGATAAGAGAGACCCAGTACTTC. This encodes CASSSGQIRETQYF.